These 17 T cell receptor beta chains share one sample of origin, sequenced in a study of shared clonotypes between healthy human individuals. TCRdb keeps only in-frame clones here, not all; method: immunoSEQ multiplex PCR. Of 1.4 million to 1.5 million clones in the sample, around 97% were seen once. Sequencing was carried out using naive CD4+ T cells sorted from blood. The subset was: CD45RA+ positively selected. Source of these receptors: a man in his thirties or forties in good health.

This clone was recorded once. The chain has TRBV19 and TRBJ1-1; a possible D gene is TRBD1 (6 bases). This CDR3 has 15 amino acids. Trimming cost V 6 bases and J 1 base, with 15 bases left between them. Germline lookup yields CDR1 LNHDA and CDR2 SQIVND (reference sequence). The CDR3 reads CASRNLQGRNTEAFF. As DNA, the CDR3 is TGTGCCAGTAGGAACTTACAGGGAAGGAACACTGAAGCTTTCTTT.

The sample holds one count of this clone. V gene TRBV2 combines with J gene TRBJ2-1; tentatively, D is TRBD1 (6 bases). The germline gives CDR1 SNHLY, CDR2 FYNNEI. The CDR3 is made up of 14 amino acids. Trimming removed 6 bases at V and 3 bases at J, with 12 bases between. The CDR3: CASSALTGYNEQFF. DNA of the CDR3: TGTGCCAGCAGCGCCCTGACAGGCTACAATGAGCAGTTCTTC.

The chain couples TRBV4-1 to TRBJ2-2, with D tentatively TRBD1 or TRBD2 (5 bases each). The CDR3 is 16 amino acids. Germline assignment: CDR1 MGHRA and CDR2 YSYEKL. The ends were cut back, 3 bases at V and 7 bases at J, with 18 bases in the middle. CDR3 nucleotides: TGCGCCAGCAGCCACGCTACTGGGTGGGGGAGCGGGGAGCTGTTTTTT. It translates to CASSHATGWGSGELFF.

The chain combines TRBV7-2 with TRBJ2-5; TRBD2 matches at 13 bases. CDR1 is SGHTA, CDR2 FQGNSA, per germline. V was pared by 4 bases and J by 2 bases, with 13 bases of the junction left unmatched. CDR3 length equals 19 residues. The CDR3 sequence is CASSSQPGLAGSKQETQYF. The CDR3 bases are TGTGCCAGCAGCTCGCAACCGGGACTAGCGGGATCCAAGCAAGAGACCCAGTACTTC.

The CDR3 loop reads CASSLDRGNEQFF. CDR3 in DNA: TGTGCCAGCAGCTTGGACAGGGGGAATGAGCAGTTCTTC. This chain joins TRBV5-4 and TRBJ2-1, with TRBD1 identical over 8 bases. This CDR3 region has 13 residues. V shed 0 bases, J shed 7 bases, and the junction held 0 bases outside the gene matches. Looked up from germline, CDR1 is SGHNT and CDR2 is YYREEE (reference sequence).

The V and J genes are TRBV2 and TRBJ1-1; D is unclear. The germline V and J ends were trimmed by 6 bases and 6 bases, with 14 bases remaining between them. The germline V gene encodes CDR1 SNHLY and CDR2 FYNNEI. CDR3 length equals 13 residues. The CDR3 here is CASRALGMSEAFF. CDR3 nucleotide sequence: TGTGCCAGCAGGGCCCTAGGGATGTCTGAAGCTTTCTTT.

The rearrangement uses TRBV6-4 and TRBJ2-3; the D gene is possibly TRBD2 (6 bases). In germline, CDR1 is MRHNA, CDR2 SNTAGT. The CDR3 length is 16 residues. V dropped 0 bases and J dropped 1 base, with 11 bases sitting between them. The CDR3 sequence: CASSDSWGVGTDTQYF. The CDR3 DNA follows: TGTGCCAGCAGTGACTCATGGGGGGTCGGCACAGATACGCAGTATTTT.

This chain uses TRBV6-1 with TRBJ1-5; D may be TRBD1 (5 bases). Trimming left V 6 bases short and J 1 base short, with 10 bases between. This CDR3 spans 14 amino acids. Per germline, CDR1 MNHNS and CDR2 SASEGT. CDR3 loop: CASSGQASNQPQHF. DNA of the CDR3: TGTGCCAGCAGCGGACAAGCCAGCAATCAGCCCCAGCATTTT.

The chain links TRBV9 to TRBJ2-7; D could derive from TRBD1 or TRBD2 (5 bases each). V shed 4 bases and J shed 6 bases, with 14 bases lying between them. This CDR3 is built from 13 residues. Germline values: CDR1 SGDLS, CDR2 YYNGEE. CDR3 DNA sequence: TGTGCCAGCAGCCCCACCCCGGGGCGCGAGCAGTACTTC. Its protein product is CASSPTPGREQYF.

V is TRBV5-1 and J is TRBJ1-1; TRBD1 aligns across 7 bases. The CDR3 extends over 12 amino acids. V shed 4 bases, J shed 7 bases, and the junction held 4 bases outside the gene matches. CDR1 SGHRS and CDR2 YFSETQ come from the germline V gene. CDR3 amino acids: CASSENRGEAFF. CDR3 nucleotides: TGCGCCAGCAGCGAAAACAGGGGTGAAGCTTTCTTT.

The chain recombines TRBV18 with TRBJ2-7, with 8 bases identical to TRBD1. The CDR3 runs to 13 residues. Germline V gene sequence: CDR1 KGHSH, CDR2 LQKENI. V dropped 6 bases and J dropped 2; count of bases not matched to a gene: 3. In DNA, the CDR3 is TGTGCCAGCTCGGACAGGGTTACCTACGAGCAGTACTTC. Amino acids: CASSDRVTYEQYF.

This chain's CDR3 is CASIGVRGSNQPQHF. The DNA for the CDR3 is TGTGCCAGTATTGGGGTTAGAGGGAGCAATCAGCCCCAGCATTTT. The genes are TRBV19 and TRBJ1-5; D gene unclear. This CDR3 region has 15 residues. V was shortened by 7 bases and J by 1 base, with 14 bases between the two germline ends. Per germline, CDR1 LNHDA and CDR2 SQIVND (reference sequence).

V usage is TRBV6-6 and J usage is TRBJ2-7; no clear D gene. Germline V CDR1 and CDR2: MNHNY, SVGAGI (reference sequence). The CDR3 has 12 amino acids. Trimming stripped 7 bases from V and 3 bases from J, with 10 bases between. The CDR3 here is CASTTAGYEQYF. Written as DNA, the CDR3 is TGTGCCAGCACCACTGCCGGCTACGAGCAGTACTTC.

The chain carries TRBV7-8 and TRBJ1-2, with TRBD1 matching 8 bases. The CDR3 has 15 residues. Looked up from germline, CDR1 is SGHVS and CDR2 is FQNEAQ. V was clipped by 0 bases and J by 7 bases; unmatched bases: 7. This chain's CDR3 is CASSLASGGSSGYTF. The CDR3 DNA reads TGTGCCAGCAGCTTAGCCTCAGGGGGCTCGAGTGGCTACACCTTC.

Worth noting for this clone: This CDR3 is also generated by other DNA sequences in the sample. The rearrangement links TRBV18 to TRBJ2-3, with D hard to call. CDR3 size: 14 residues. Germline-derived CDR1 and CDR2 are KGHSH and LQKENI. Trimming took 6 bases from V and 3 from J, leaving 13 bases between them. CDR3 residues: CASSPPTRTDTQYF. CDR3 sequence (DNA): TGTGCCAGCTCCCCCCCCACAAGGACAGATACGCAGTATTTT.

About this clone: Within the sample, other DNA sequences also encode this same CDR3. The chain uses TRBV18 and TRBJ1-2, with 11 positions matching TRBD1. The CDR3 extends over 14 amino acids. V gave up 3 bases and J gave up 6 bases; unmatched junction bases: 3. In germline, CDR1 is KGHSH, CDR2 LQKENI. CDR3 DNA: TGTGCCAGCTCACCCCGGACAGGGGGCGATGGCTACACCTTC. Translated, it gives CASSPRTGGDGYTF.

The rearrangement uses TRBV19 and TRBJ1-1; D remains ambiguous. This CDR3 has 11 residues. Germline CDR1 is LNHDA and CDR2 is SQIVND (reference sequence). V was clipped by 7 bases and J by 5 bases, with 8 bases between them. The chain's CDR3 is CASKVWTEAFF. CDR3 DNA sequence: TGTGCCAGTAAGGTATGGACTGAAGCTTTCTTT.